A single sample is the source of the 21 T cell receptor beta chains below, sequenced in a study of blood T cell repertoires in COVID-19. The method was immunoSEQ multiplex PCR; TCRdb's version includes in-frame clones alone and lacks a portion of them. This table holds under 200,000 clones, over 70% found once. Sequencing was carried out using PBMCs or T cells enriched from blood (not recorded which). These receptors came from a man aged 50 to 60 who had recovered from COVID-19.

The V and J genes are TRBV7-8 and TRBJ1-6; no clear D gene. This CDR3 is built from 18 residues. The germline V gene has CDR1 SGHVS and CDR2 FQNEAQ. Trimming stripped 5 bases from V and 4 bases from J, with 21 bases between. This CDR3 reads CASSATDPGTGYNSPLHF. The CDR3, as DNA: TGTGCCAGCAGCGCCACCGACCCGGGAACGGGATATAATTCACCCCTCCACTTT. Full variable domain (rest looked up from reference TRBV7-8 and TRBJ1-6): GAGVSQSPRYKVAKRGQDVALRCDPISGHVSLFWYQQALGQGPEFLTYFQNEAQLDKSGLPSDRFFAERPEGSVSTLKIQRTQQEDSAVYLCASSATDPGTGYNSPLHFGNGTRLTVT.

The gene calls are TRBV2 and TRBJ2-3; TRBD2 aligns across 7 bases. This CDR3 spans 15 amino acids. Germline-derived CDR1 and CDR2 are SNHLY and FYNNEI. J gave up 2 bases and V 5 bases, and 7 bases lay outside the gene matches. CDR3 nucleotides: TGTGCCAGCAGTCTCGGAGCGGGGAACACAGATACGCAGTATTTT. This encodes CASSLGAGNTDTQYF. Filled out from reference TRBV2 and TRBJ2-3, the complete variable domain reads EPEVTQTPSHQVTQMGQEVILRCVPISNHLYFYWYRQILGQKVEFLVSFYNNEISEKSEIFDDQFSVERPDGSNFTLKIRSTKLEDSAMYFCASSLGAGNTDTQYFGPGTRLTVL.

This chain links TRBV3-1 (or the pseudogene TRBV3-2) with TRBJ1-6; D gene uncertain. Trimming took off 0 bases at V and 6 bases at J, with 6 bases between the two ends. This CDR3 is built from 14 residues. CDR1 is LGHDT and CDR2 is YNNKEL in the germline V gene (reference sequence). The CDR3 region is CASSQEGTNSPLHF. DNA for the CDR3: TGTGCCAGCAGCCAAGAGGGCACTAATTCACCCCTCCACTTT.

This sequence joins TRBV7-2 and TRBJ1-5, with 12 bases that match TRBD1. This CDR3 comprises 16 residues. Germline CDR1 and CDR2: SGHTA and FQGNSA. V lost 4 bases and J lost 7; bases outside the gene matches: 8. CDR3 sequence: CASSSGTGGFRQPQHF. In DNA form, the CDR3 reads TGTGCCAGCAGCTCCGGGACAGGGGGCTTTCGGCAGCCCCAGCATTTT.

V and J are TRBV5-1 and TRBJ2-7; perhaps TRBD1 as D (5 bases). Trimming removed 0 bases from V and 2 bases from J, with 12 bases in between. Germline V CDR1 and CDR2: SGHRS, YFSETQ. CDR3 size: 15 residues. The CDR3 DNA reads TGCGCCAGCAGCTTGGTTGCACAGGCTACCTACGAGCAGTACTTC. This gives the protein CASSLVAQATYEQYF.

The chain has TRBV5-1 and TRBJ1-1; the match to TRBD1 covers 7 bases. Unmatched junction bases numbered 10, after V lost 3 bases and J lost 2 bases. The germline gives CDR1 SGHRS, CDR2 YFSETQ. The CDR3 loop spans 16 amino acids. The CDR3 here is CASSSVYRGRNTEAFF. CDR3 in DNA: TGCGCCAGCAGCTCGGTATACAGGGGAAGAAACACTGAAGCTTTCTTT. Filled out from reference TRBV5-1 and TRBJ1-1, the complete variable domain reads KAGVTQTPRYLIKTRGQQVTLSCSPISGHRSVSWYQQTPGQGLQFLFEYFSETQRNKGNFPGRFSGRQFSNSRSEMNVSTLELGDSALYLCASSSVYRGRNTEAFFGQGTRLTVV.

The genes are TRBV24-1 and TRBJ1-1; TRBD1 agrees at 9 bases. CDR1 KGHDR and CDR2 SFDVKD come from the germline V gene. The CDR3 covers 13 residues. The junction had 4 bases not matched to a gene; V was cut back by 7 bases and J by 5 bases. CDR3 residues: CATRGTGYTEAFF. CDR3 nucleotides: TGTGCCACCAGAGGGACAGGGTATACTGAAGCTTTCTTT.

The chain carries TRBV29-1 and TRBJ2-5; maybe TRBD2 (5 bases). V dropped 7 bases and J dropped 2 bases, with 11 bases sitting between them. This CDR3 has 12 residues. The V gene's germline CDR1 is SQVTM and CDR2 ANQGSEA. The CDR3 loop reads CSAELGQETQYF. The CDR3 region has the DNA TGCAGCGCCGAACTAGGGCAAGAGACCCAGTACTTC. The full variable domain, in which reference TRBV29-1 and TRBJ2-5 provide the parts outside the CDR3, is SAVISQKPSRDICQRGTSLTIQCQVDSQVTMMFWYRQQPGQSLTLIATANQGSEATYESGFVIDKFPISRPNLTFSTLTVSNMSPEDSSIYLCSAELGQETQYFGPGTRLLVL.

This clone was recorded a few times. V usage is TRBV11-3 and J usage is TRBJ2-3; TRBD2 matches at 12 bases. V lost 1 base, J lost 2 bases, and 7 bases stayed unmatched. The CDR3 runs to 18 residues. Germline V CDR1 and CDR2: SGHNT, YENEEA. CDR3 bases: TGTGCCAGCAGCTTAGGCCTAGCGGGGGGGATCTTCACAGATACGCAGTATTTT. The encoded protein is CASSLGLAGGIFTDTQYF.

The chain joins TRBV3-1 (or the pseudogene TRBV3-2) to TRBJ1-4, with TRBD1 matching over 8 bases. The CDR3 is 15 residues long. V lost 3 bases, J lost 6 bases, and 6 bases stayed unmatched. Germline values: CDR1 LGHDT, CDR2 YNNKEL (reference sequence). The CDR3 DNA sequence: TGTGCCAGCAGCCACCAGGGGGCAGGCGATGAAAAACTGTTTTTT. Its translation: CASSHQGAGDEKLFF.

The rearrangement links TRBV20-1 to TRBJ2-7; no clear D gene. CDR1 and CDR2 (germline): DFQATT, SNEGSKA (reference sequence). V gave up 6 bases and J gave up 5 bases, with 11 bases separating them. CDR3 length equals 11 residues. Here the CDR3 reads CSAETVNEQYF. The CDR3 region has the DNA TGCAGTGCAGAAACGGTGAACGAGCAGTACTTC.

This clone showed up just a few times. This sequence joins TRBV5-5 and TRBJ2-2; no clear D. Germline V gene lookup returns CDR1 SGHKS and CDR2 YYEKEE (reference sequence). The CDR3 is 13 residues long. V was cut by 5 bases and J by 3 bases, with 8 bases left in between. CDR3 protein: CASSPHHTGELFF. The CDR3 coding sequence is TGTGCCAGCAGTCCCCATCACACCGGGGAGCTGTTTTTT.

Notes on this clone: The same CDR3 can be traced to other DNA sequences in this sample. The chain employs TRBV24-1 and TRBJ2-7; D possibly corresponds to TRBD2 (6 bases). CDR1 is KGHDR and CDR2 is SFDVKD in the germline V gene. The ends were cut back, 3 bases at V and 2 bases at J, with 7 bases in the middle. This CDR3 contains 13 residues. CDR3 sequence: CATSDGGTYEQYF. Here the CDR3 DNA reads TGTGCCACCAGTGATGGGGGGACCTACGAGCAGTACTTC.

The J gene is TRBJ1-6, the V gene TRBV11-2; the match to TRBD1 covers 7 bases. Germline assignment: CDR1 SGHAT and CDR2 FQNNGV. The CDR3 extends over 14 amino acids. V shed 6 bases and J 6 bases; nucleotides not matched to a gene: 5. CDR3 sequence (DNA): TGTGCCAGCAGGCTGACAGGGAGTAATTCACCCCTCCACTTT. It is translated as CASRLTGSNSPLHF.

In its sample, this clone was seen a few times. The chain is built from TRBV3-1 (or the pseudogene TRBV3-2) and TRBJ2-1, with 8 bases lining up with TRBD2. There are 16 residues in the CDR3. CDR1 and CDR2 (germline): LGHDT, YNNKEL (reference sequence). With 1 base clipped from V and 4 bases from J, the junction kept 6 bases outside the gene matches. The CDR3 DNA reads TGTGCCAGCAGCCAAGGTGGGGCTAGCGGGTACAATGAGCAGTTCTTC. Its protein is CASSQGGASGYNEQFF.

The genes are TRBV28 and TRBJ2-7; 7 positions match TRBD1. This CDR3 contains 16 residues. V lost 3 bases, J lost 0 bases, and 8 bases stayed unmatched. Germline CDR1 is MDHEN and CDR2 is SYDVKM. CDR3 in amino acids: CASSLPTGRSSYEQYF. The CDR3 coding sequence is TGTGCCAGCAGTTTGCCGACAGGGCGAAGCTCCTACGAGCAGTACTTC.

The chain has TRBV7-8 and TRBJ2-1, with 9 bases identical to TRBD2. The V segment lost 6 bases and the J segment 6 bases; nucleotides outside the gene matches: 12. The germline gives CDR1 SGHVS, CDR2 FQNEAQ. This CDR3 has 16 amino acids. As DNA, the CDR3 is TGTGCCAGCAGGGCCGATGCTAGCGGGGACCGCAATGAGCAGTTCTTC. It specifies CASRADASGDRNEQFF. Full variable domain (missing parts from reference TRBV7-8 and TRBJ2-1): GAGVSQSPRYKVAKRGQDVALRCDPISGHVSLFWYQQALGQGPEFLTYFQNEAQLDKSGLPSDRFFAERPEGSVSTLKIQRTQQEDSAVYLCASRADASGDRNEQFFGPGTRLTVL.

Comment on this clone: The same CDR3 also results from other DNA sequences found in this sample. The chain joins TRBV18 to TRBJ2-7; 8 bases are a match to TRBD1. V lost 3 bases to trimming and J lost 7 bases; unmatched junction nucleotides: 5. The CDR3 totals 13 residues. Germline V gene lookup returns CDR1 KGHSH and CDR2 LQKENI. The CDR3 DNA is TGTGCCAGCTCACCCGGGACAGGTCGTGAGCAGTACTTC. This encodes CASSPGTGREQYF.

The chain employs TRBV19 and TRBJ1-5, with TRBD1 identical over 7 bases. Germline V gene sequence: CDR1 LNHDA, CDR2 SQIVND (reference sequence). This CDR3 spans 15 amino acids. Trimming removed 6 bases from V and 2 bases from J; junction bases left unmatched: 7. CDR3 sequence reads: CASSFIGQGNQPQHF. In DNA, the CDR3 is TGTGCCAGTAGCTTCATCGGACAGGGCAATCAGCCCCAGCATTTT.

As regards this clone: At one end the junction does not follow the germline gene, possibly because of a read error. The rearrangement joins TRBV6-5 to TRBJ2-3; possibly TRBD2 for D (5 bases). CDR3 length: 14 residues. Per germline, CDR1 MNHEY and CDR2 SVGAGI. CDR3 in amino acids: CASRTGVNTNTQYF. The CDR3 DNA reads as TGTGCCAGCAGGACCGGGGTTAACACAAATACGCAGTATTTT.

CDR3 DNA: TGTGCCAGCAGTTACGGACTGAATAGCAATCAGCCCCAGCATTTT. Its protein product is CASSYGLNSNQPQHF. The chain employs TRBV6-5 and TRBJ1-5; D uncertain. V was shortened by 2 bases and J by 0 bases, with 8 bases between the two germline ends. This CDR3 region has 15 residues. Germline V gene sequence: CDR1 MNHEY, CDR2 SVGAGI.